This entry concerns a single T cell receptor beta chain. What it binds is unknown. The read terminates 3 residues ahead of where the CDR3 ends, so the germline J gene completes it. Using immunoSEQ multiplex PCR, the repertoire was profiled, and TCRdb retains in-frame clones only, with some absent. Its table lists tens of thousands of clones. Germline V gene data show CDR1 as LNHDA and CDR2 as SQIVND (reference sequence). This CDR3 region has 14 residues. This specimen belongs to a study of T cells in women clearing cervical HPV infection. Each participant carried one incident cervical HPV16 infection only. Dot-blot hybridization genotyped cervical HPV amplified with MY09/MY11 PCR. Findings of the study overall: Repertoire richness, not evenness, was significantly elevated in CIN3+ cases versus controls.

The chain couples TRBV19 to TRBJ1-4; no clear D gene. The TCR was taken from a woman between 18 and 70 years old with a cervical HPV16 infection that either progressed to CIN3+ or cleared (not recorded which). Sequencing was done on a sample of blood buffy coat. Partial CDR3 DNA: TGTGCCAGTAGTACCGACTCAGAAAATTCACCA. Translating it yields CASSTDSENSP. From start to end, the CDR3 is CASSTDSENSPLFF.